These T cell receptor beta chains were read from a single sample in a study of sequential checkpoint blockade in melanoma. The assay was immunoSEQ multiplex PCR, and TCRdb's table has in-frame clones only and misses some. Of 9,500 to 11,000 clones detected, around four fifths appear once; the ten largest clones hold about 11%. This sample comprised CD8+ T cells sorted from blood (inferred from file names), obtained from a patient given nivolumab and ipilimumab in sequence. Receptors were obtained from a human donor with melanoma. CDR3s include the opening cysteine and the closing phenylalanine or tryptophan. A D gene is named only where the DNA matches it firmly. Clone size is not always given. Where it is, it says once, few, many or a class for expanded clones.

V gene	D gene	clone size	CDR3 length	J gene	CDR3 protein	CDR3 DNA
TRBV9	TRBD2	NA	14	TRBJ2-3	CASSAGGGPDTQYF	TGTGCCAGCAGCGCAGGCGGGGGGCCAGATACGCAGTATTTT
TRBV6-6	NA	few	13	TRBJ1-5	CASSYSRGQPQHF	TGTGCCAGCAGTTACTCCCGGGGTCAGCCCCAGCATTTT
TRBV2	NA	NA	12	TRBJ2-1	CASGDALNEQFF	TGTGCCAGCGGAGACGCCCTCAATGAGCAGTTCTTC
TRBV9	TRBD1	NA	14	TRBJ1-1	CASSAGQGRTEAFF	TGTGCCAGCAGCGCGGGACAGGGAAGAACTGAAGCTTTCTTT
TRBV9	TRBD1	NA	13	TRBJ2-7	CASSQDRSYEQYF	TGTGCCAGCAGCCAGGACAGGAGCTACGAGCAGTACTTC
TRBV28	TRBD2	NA	14	TRBJ2-7	CASSLLAESYEQYF	TGTGCCAGCAGTTTACTAGCGGAGTCCTACGAGCAGTACTTC
TRBV5-5	NA	NA	16	TRBJ1-2	CASSFDGNSLIDGYTF	TGTGCCAGCAGCTTCGACGGCAACAGTTTAATCGATGGCTACACCTTC
TRBV4-1	TRBD1	NA	14	TRBJ2-1	CASTEDRGYNEQFF	TGCGCCAGCACTGAGGACAGGGGCTACAATGAGCAGTTCTTC
TRBV6-6	TRBD1	NA	15	TRBJ1-2	CASSENRGSHYGYTF	TGTGCCAGCAGCGAAAACAGGGGAAGTCACTATGGCTACACCTTC
TRBV29-1	TRBD1	NA	13	TRBJ2-1	CSVGSGGLDEQFF	TGCAGCGTTGGATCAGGGGGCCTCGATGAGCAGTTCTTC
TRBV28	NA	few	17	TRBJ1-5	CASRGPGTTPFNQPQHF	TGTGCCAGCAGAGGTCCCGGGACAACACCTTTCAATCAGCCCCAGCATTTT
TRBV5-1	TRBD1	NA	14	TRBJ2-7	CASSLGQGVYEQYF	TGCGCCAGCAGCTTGGGACAGGGAGTCTACGAGCAGTACTTC
TRBV5-1	TRBD1	NA	14	TRBJ2-7	CASSHGTGVYEQYF	TGCGCCAGCAGCCACGGGACAGGGGTCTACGAGCAGTACTTC
TRBV2	NA	NA	12	TRBJ2-7	CASSETAYEQYF	TGTGCCAGCAGTGAGACAGCATACGAGCAGTACTTC
TRBV5-1	TRBD1	NA	14	TRBJ2-7	CASSAGTASYEQYF	TGCGCCAGCAGCGCCGGGACAGCGTCCTACGAGCAGTACTTC
TRBV6-1	TRBD2	NA	15	TRBJ2-7	CASSEALAGAYEQYF	TGTGCCAGCAGTGAAGCGCTAGCGGGGGCCTACGAGCAGTACTTC
TRBV27	TRBD2	once	15	TRBJ2-3	CASSLREEGTDTQYF	TGTGCCAGCAGTTTGCGGGAGGAGGGTACAGATACGCAGTATTTT
TRBV9	NA	NA	13	TRBJ2-2	CASSVDSTGELFF	TGTGCCAGCAGCGTAGACTCCACCGGGGAGCTGTTTTTT
TRBV11-2	NA	NA	15	TRBJ2-7	CASSFPWGGRYEQYF	TGTGCCAGCAGCTTTCCGTGGGGGGGCCGGTACGAGCAGTACTTC
TRBV27	NA	NA	16	TRBJ2-3	CASSLRPRGPTDTQYF	TGTGCCAGCAGTTTACGGCCTAGGGGCCCCACAGATACGCAGTATTTT
TRBV27	NA	NA	13	TRBJ2-7	CASSYRVAYEQYF	TGTGCCAGCAGTTACAGGGTTGCCTACGAGCAGTACTTC
TRBV6-5	NA	NA	13	TRBJ1-2	CASSYSSGDGYTF	TGTGCCAGCAGTTACTCTTCAGGGGATGGCTACACCTTC